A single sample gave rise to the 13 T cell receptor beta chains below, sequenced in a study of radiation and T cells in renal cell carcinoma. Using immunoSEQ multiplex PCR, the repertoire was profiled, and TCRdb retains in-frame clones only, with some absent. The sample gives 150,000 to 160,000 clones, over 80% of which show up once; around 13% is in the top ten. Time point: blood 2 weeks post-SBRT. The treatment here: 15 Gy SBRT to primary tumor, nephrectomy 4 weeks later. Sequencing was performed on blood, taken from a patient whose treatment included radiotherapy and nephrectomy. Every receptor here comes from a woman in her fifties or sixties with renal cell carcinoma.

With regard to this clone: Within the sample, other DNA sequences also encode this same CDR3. This CDR3 reads CASSLNTEAFF. The CDR3 nucleotides read TGTGCCAGCAGCTTGAACACTGAAGCTTTCTTT. The chain couples TRBV4-2 to TRBJ1-1; D is unclear. Germline loops: CDR1 LGHNA, CDR2 YNFKEQ. The germline V and J ends were trimmed by 5 bases and 0 bases, with 1 base remaining between them. The CDR3 sequence is 11 residues long.

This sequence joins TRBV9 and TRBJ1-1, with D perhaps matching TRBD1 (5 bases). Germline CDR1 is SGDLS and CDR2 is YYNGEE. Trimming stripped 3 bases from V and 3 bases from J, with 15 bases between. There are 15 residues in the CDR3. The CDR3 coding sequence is TGTGCCAGCAGCGCCCTGTCATGGGGGGACACTGAAGCTTTCTTT. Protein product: CASSALSWGDTEAFF.

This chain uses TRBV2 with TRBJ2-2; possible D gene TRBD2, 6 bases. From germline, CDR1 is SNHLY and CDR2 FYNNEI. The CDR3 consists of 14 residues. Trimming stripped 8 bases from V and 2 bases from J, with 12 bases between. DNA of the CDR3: TGTGCCAGCCGCGGAGGGAGTAACACCGGGGAGCTGTTTTTT. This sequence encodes CASRGGSNTGELFF.

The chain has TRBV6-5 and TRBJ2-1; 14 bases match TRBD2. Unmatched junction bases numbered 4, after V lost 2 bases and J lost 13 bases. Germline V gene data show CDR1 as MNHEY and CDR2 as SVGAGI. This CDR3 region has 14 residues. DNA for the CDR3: TGTGCCAGCAGTTACGACGGGACTAGCGGGGGACAGTTCTTC. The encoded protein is CASSYDGTSGGQFF.

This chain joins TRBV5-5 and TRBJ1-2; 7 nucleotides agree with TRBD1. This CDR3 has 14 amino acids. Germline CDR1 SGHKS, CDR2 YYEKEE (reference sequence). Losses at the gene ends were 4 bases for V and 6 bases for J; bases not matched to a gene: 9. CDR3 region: CASSPQGFSDGYTF. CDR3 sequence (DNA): TGTGCCAGCAGCCCACAGGGGTTCTCGGATGGCTACACCTTC.

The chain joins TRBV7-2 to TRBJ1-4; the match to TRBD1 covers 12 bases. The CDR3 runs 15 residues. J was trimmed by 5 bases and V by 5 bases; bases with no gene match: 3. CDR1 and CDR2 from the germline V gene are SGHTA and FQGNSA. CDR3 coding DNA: TGTGCCAGCAGCGGGACAGGGGGCGTGAATGAAAAACTGTTTTTT. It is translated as CASSGTGGVNEKLFF.

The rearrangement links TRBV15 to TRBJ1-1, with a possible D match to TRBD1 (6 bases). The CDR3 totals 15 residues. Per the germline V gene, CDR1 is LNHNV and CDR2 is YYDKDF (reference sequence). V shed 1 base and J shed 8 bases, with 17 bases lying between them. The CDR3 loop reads CATSRVSRGNGEAFF. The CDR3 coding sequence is TGTGCCACCAGCAGAGTATCTAGGGGGAATGGCGAAGCTTTCTTT.

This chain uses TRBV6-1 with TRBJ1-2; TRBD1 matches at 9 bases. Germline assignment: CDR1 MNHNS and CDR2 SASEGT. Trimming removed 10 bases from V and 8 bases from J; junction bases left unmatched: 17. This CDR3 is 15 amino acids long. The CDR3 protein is CATLTPGQGIRGYTF. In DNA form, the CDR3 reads TGTGCCACACTTACCCCGGGACAGGGAATCAGAGGCTACACCTTC.

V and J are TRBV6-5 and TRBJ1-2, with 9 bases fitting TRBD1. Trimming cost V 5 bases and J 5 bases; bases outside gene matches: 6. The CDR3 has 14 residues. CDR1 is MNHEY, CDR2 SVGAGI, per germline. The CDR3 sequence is CASSTGQGIYGYTF. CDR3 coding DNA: TGTGCCAGCAGTACCGGACAGGGGATATATGGCTACACCTTC.

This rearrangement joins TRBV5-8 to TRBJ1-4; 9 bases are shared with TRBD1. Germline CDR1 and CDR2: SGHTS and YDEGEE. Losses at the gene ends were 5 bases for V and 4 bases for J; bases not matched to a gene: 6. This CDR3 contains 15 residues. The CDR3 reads CASRSGTGINEKLFF. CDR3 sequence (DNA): TGTGCCAGCAGATCCGGGACAGGGATTAATGAAAAACTGTTTTTT.

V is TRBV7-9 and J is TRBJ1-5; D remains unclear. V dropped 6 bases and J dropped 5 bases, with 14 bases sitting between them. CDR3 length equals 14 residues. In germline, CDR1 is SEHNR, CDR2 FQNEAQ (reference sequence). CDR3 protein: CASSRTPLHQPQHF. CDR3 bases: TGTGCCAGCAGTCGAACACCTCTGCATCAGCCCCAGCATTTT.

For the CDR3, the DNA is TGTGCCAGCGCCTACAGGGGCTTAGTTAATGAGCAGTTCTTC. It yields the protein CASAYRGLVNEQFF. The chain joins TRBV5-6 to TRBJ2-1; 7 bases are shared with TRBD1. Losses at the gene ends were 7 bases for V and 7 bases for J; bases not matched to a gene: 11. Germline CDR1 and CDR2: SGHDT and YYEEEE. CDR3 length equals 14 residues.

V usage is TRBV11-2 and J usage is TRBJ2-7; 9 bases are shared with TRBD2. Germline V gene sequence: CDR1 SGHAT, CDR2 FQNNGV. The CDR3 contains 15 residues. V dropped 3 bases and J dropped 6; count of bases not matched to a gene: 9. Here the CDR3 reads CASSFIAGASLEQYF. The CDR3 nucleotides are TGTGCCAGCAGCTTTATAGCGGGGGCCTCCCTCGAGCAGTACTTC.